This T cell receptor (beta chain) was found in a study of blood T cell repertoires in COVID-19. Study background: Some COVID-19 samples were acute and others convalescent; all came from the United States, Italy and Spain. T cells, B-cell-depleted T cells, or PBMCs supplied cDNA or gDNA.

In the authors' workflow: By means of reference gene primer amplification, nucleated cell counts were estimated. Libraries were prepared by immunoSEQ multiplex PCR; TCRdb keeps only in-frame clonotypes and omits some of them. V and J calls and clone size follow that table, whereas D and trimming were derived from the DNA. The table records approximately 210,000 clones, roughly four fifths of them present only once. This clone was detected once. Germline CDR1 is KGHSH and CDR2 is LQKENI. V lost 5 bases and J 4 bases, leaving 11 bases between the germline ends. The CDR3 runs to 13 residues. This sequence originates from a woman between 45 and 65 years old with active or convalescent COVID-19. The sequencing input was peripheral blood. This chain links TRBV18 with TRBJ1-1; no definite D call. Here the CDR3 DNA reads TGTGCCAGCTCATTTACGCGTGGCACTGAAGCTTTCTTT. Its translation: CASSFTRGTEAFF.